This T cell receptor (beta chain) was profiled in a study of cytomegalovirus exposure and HLA in healthy donors. Study-wide context: The early release's HLA-typed donors yielded 65 million to 85 million unique TCRs.

Note on this clone: The antigen remains unidentified.

The CDR3 sequence is 16 residues long. CDR1 is LGHNA and CDR2 is YSLEER in the germline V gene. V was trimmed by 0 bases and J by 0 bases, leaving 12 bases between them. Study-wide results and limits: Presence/absence analyses assumed roughly uniform sequencing depth across donors, which may not hold.

The PCR contained 60 Vbeta and 13 Jbeta primers. Data came from immunoSEQ multiplex PCR; TCRdb stores just in-frame clones and leaves some out. Among some 130,000 clones listed, 75% to 85% were seen once. Specimen: PBMCs. The sequence was obtained from a man aged 30-40 years in good health and CMV-seronegative. The gene calls are TRBV4-3 and TRBJ2-7, with TRBD2 as a possible D gene (5 bases). The CDR3 nucleotides read TGCGCCAGCAGCCAAGAGGCTCTGGGGAGCTCCTACGAGCAGTACTTC. As protein: CASSQEALGSSYEQYF.